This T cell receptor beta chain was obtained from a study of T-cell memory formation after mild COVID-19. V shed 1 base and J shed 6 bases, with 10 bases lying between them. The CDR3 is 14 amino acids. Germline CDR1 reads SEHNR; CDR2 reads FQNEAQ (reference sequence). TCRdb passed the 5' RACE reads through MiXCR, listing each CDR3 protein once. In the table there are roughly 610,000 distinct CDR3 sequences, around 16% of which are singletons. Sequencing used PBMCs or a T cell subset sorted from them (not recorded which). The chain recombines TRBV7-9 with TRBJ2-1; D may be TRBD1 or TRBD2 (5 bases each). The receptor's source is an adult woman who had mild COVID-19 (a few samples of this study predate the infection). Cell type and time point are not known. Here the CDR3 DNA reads TGTGCCAGCAGCTTAGATTATGGGGGCAATGAGCAGTTCTTC. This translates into CASSLDYGGNEQFF.